This T cell receptor (beta chain) was recovered during a study of cytomegalovirus exposure and HLA in healthy donors. General study findings and limits: Listed as cytomegalovirus-associated were over 150 TCR beta chains. V- and J-gene trimming in TCR beta was tied to a missense DCLRE1C variant by an analysis performed later. Beyond CMV serostatus, there was no information to go on about immune exposure. Presence/absence analyses supposed approximately even sequencing depth among donors.

As concerns this clone: Its antigen is not identified.

Trimming removed 1 base at V and 4 bases at J, with 22 bases between. This CDR3 spans 18 amino acids. The germline gives CDR1 SGHVS, CDR2 FNYEAQ. The primer mix had 60 Vbeta and 13 Jbeta primers. Sequenced by immunoSEQ multiplex PCR; TCRdb stores in-frame clones only, minus some. The sample lists roughly 120,000 clones, around 77% occurring once. The TCR originated in a man aged 18 to 29 in good health and CMV-seropositive. The rearrangement joins TRBV7-6 to TRBJ2-5, with D tentatively TRBD2 (6 bases). The sequenced sample was PBMCs. The CDR3 coding sequence is TGTGCCAGCAGCTTAGAGGGCGGGATCCTAGCTAACTCAGAGACCCAGTACTTC. Amino acids: CASSLEGGILANSETQYF. The whole variable domain, remainder taken from reference TRBV7-6 and TRBJ2-5, is GAGVSQSPRYKVTKRGQDVALRCDPISGHVSLYWYRQALGQGPEFLTYFNYEAQQDKSGLPNDRFSAERPEGSISTLTIQRTEQRDSAMYRCASSLEGGILANSETQYFGPGTRLLVL.